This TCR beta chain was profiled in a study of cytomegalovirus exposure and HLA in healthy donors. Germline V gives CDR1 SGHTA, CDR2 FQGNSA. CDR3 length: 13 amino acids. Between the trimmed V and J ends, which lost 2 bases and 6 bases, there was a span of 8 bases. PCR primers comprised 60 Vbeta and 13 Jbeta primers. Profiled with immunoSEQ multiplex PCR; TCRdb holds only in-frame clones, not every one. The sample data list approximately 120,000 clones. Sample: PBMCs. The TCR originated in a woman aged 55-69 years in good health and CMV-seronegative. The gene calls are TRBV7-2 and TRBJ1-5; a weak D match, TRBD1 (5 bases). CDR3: CASSLPGLQPQHF. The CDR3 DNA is TGTGCCAGCAGCTTACCAGGGCTTCAGCCCCAGCATTTT.